The clone carrying this T cell receptor (beta chain) was observed a few times. Its antigen is not identified. The data are from a study of identical twins. TCRdb passed the 5' RACE reads through MiXCR, listing each CDR3 protein once. The repertoire holds around 340,000 distinct CDR3 sequences, with roughly an eighth as singletons. Study findings and constraints: A lower insertion count was a feature of abundant cord blood beta clonotypes, with no such feature in memory repertoires. Twin pairs' shared out-of-frame alpha sequences were enriched in low generation probability.

Germline V gene lookup returns CDR1 SNHLY and CDR2 FYNNEI. The CDR3 totals 15 residues. V was clipped by 1 base and J by 1 base; unmatched bases: 0. These same data were also listed under a study on yellow fever vaccine responses in identical twins.

The source material was CD8+ T cells sorted from blood. This sequence joins TRBV2 and TRBJ1-5; 8 bases are shared with TRBD1. This clonotype was sampled from a woman under 30 in good health. In DNA form, the CDR3 reads TGTGCCAGCAGTGAAGACAGGGGGAGCAATCAGCCCCAGCATTTT. Its protein is CASSEDRGSNQPQHF.